This T cell receptor beta chain was identified during a study of cytomegalovirus exposure and HLA in healthy donors. The junction had 11 bases not matched to a gene; V was cut back by 7 bases and J by 3 bases. Germline CDR1 is MDHEN and CDR2 is SYDVKM. The CDR3 contains 15 residues. Study-wide points: Per published accounts, TCR beta sequences correctly predicted the HLA-A and HLA-B alleles of most subjects.

With 60 Vbeta and 13 Jbeta primers, the PCR was carried out. Produced via immunoSEQ multiplex PCR; TCRdb's table is partial and in-frame only. Of under 130,000 clones listed, 69% are singletons. On this clone: Its matching antigen is unknown.

V and J are TRBV28 and TRBJ2-5, with 7 nucleotides matching TRBD2. Input material: PBMCs. The receptor comes from a young man in good health and CMV-seronegative. The CDR3 here is CASTPSGLGEETQYF. The CDR3 DNA follows: TGTGCCAGCACCCCCAGCGGACTAGGCGAAGAGACCCAGTACTTC.